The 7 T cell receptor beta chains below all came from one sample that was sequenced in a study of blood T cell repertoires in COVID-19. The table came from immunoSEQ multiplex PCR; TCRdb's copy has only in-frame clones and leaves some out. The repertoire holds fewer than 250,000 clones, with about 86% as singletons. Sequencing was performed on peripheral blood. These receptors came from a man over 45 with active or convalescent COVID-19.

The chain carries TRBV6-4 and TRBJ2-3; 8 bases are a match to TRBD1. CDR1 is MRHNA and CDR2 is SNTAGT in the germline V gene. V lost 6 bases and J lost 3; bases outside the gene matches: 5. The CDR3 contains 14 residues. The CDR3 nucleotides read TGTGCCAGCAGCCCTCAGGGGGCTACAGATACGCAGTATTTT. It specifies CASSPQGATDTQYF.

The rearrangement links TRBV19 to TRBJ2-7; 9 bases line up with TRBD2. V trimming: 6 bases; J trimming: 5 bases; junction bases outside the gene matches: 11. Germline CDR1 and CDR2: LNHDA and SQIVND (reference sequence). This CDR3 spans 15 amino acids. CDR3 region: CASRPTAGGTHEQYF. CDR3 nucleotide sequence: TGTGCCAGTAGACCAACAGCGGGGGGAACCCACGAGCAGTACTTC.

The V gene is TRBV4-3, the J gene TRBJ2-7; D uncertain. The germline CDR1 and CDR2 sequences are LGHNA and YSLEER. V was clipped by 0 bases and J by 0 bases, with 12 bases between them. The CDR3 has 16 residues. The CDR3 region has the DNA TGCGCCAGCAGCCAAGACCGTAAAATTTTCTCCTACGAGCAGTACTTC. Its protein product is CASSQDRKIFSYEQYF.

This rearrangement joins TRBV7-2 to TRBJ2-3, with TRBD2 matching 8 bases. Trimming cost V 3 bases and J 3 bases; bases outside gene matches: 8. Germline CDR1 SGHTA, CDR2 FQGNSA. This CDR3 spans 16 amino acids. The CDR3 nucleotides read TGTGCCAGCAGCTTGTTCGGGGGGGCCGGAACAGATACGCAGTATTTT. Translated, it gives CASSLFGGAGTDTQYF.

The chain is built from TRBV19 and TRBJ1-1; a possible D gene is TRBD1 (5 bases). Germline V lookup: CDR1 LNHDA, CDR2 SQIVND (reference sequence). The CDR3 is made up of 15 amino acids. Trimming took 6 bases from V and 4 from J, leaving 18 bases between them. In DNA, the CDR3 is TGTGCCAGTAGACCTAACGGACAAACATCCACTGAAGCTTTCTTT. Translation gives CASRPNGQTSTEAFF. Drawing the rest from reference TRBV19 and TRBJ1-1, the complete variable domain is DGGITQSPKYLFRKEGQNVTLSCEQNLNHDAMYWYRQDPGQGLRLIYYSQIVNDFQKGDIAEGYSVSREKKESFPLTVTSAQKNPTAFYLCASRPNGQTSTEAFFGQGTRLTVV.

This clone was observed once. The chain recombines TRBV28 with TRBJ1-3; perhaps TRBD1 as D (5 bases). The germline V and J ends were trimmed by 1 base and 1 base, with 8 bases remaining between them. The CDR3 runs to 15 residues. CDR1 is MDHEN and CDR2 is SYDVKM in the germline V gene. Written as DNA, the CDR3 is TGTGCCAGCAGTTTATTACAGGCATCTGGAAACACCATATATTTT. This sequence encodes CASSLLQASGNTIYF.

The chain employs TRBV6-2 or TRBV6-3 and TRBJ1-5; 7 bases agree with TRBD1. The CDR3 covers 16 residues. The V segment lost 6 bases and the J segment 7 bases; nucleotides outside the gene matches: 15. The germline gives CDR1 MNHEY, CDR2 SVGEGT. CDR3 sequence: CASSPNFRGRLQPQHF. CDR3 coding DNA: TGTGCCAGCAGCCCTAATTTTAGGGGGCGCTTGCAGCCCCAGCATTTT.